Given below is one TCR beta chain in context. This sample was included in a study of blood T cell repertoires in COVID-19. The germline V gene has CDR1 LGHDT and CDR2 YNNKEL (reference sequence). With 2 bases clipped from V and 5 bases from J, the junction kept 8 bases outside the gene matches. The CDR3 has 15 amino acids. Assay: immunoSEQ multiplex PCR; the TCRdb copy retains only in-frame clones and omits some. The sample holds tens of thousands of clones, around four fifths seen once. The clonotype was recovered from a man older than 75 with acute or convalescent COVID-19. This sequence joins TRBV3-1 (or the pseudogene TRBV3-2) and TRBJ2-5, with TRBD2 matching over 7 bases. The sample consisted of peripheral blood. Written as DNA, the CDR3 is TGTGCCAGCAGCCAATCGGGGGGTAGTTGGGAGACCCAGTACTTC. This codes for CASSQSGGSWETQYF.